This T cell receptor (beta chain) was identified in a study of cytomegalovirus exposure and HLA in healthy donors listed by TCRdb under 2017. Study-level background: According to an earlier analysis of 587 of the donors, 200 million or so T cells yielded approximately 120 million unique TCR beta sequences and more than 250 Gb of sequence data. In a later analysis, previously published TCR beta repertoires from some 640 donors were re-analyzed and high-resolution HLA genotyping was added so that TCR occurrence patterns could be studied. Using immunosequencing, the study profiled T cell repertoires from approximately 700 subjects and related those repertoires to cytomegalovirus serostatus. To predict cytomegalovirus infection status, the study brought together high-throughput TCR immunosequencing, statistical association of individual TCRs with disease status, and machine learning. To decide whether each TCR beta V gene segment behaved as functional or pseudogenic, an earlier analysis of 587 of the donors relied on high-throughput TCR beta sequencing. The study was designed to test whether signatures of past pathogen exposure could be identified by cataloging public T cell receptors. About 280 gigabases of sequencing data and approximately 91 million unique TCR sequences made up an early release that covered 640 HLA-typed donors. HLA typing covered class I and class II loci at four-digit resolution. The number of typed donors differed by locus: about 620-640 for A, B, C, DRB1 and DQB1; 522 for DQA1; some 590 for DPA1; and about 470 for DPB1. All discovery cohort repertoires had been generated on a single sequencing platform. Among about 390 genotyped donors of the cohort, an average of roughly 240,000 unique TCR beta nucleotide sequences were sequenced per donor, 15% to 20% of them non-productive. Alongside the repertoire data, information on donor age, sex, ethnicity and CMV serostatus was compiled. Along with the approximately 700-subject first cohort, a separate validation cohort of 120 different subjects was used. In a later genetic analysis, genome-wide SNP genotypes for about 60% of the 666 donors were used, and that subset was treated as a discovery cohort. Four or five DR-DQ haplotypes were treated as single units for association and clustering because of strong linkage in the cohort. Of the roughly 410 genotyped donors, 65% to 90% were placed in the genetic ancestry cluster associated with self-reported Caucasian donors. The later analysis used no new phenotypic data to find candidate immune exposures, relying instead on TCR beta sequences and their occurrence across donors. What the work shows at the level of the full study, not this receptor alone: A later analysis found that TCR association rates varied across HLA loci, with DRB1 alleles showing the most associated TCRs and HLA-C alleles the fewest. The study listed 170 or so TCR beta chains as associated with cytomegalovirus. The presence/absence analyses assumed that sequencing depth was roughly uniform across donors, and that assumption may not be true. A later genetic analysis reported fewer N-insertions in productive TCRs among donors in an Asian-associated ancestry cluster than the approximately 700-donor mean. Most TCR sequences were seen in very few donors, while some public TCRs were found in many individuals. The authors suggested that the approach could potentially be extended to other disease states and immunological phenotypes. Correlated functional status among segregating V segments might be attributable to linkage disequilibrium, but an unknown experimental factor could not be ruled out. Some IMGT-functional V segments, including TRBV6-2 and TRBV6-3, could not be told apart with the 87-base-pair reads, so those segments were excluded. Compared with equally common non-associated chains, HLA-associated TCR beta chains in a later analysis were more clonally expanded and had lower generation probabilities. A later analysis reported that several top co-occurrence clusters appeared linked to parvovirus B19, influenza, CMV and Epstein-Barr virus. Because counts were too low, 15 or so rarely observed V segments, including chromosome 9 orphons, were excluded from the earlier analysis of some 590 of the donors. In vitro tests confirmed that a few of the cytomegalovirus-associated TCR beta chains recognize cytomegalovirus antigens. Assigning TCR associations to individual alleles was difficult when HLA alleles, especially DR and DQ, strongly co-occurred. In this cohort, only TCR beta chains were sequenced, and detectable features were limited by the absence of alpha or paired-chain data. The classifier was reported to diagnose cytomegalovirus status with high specificity and sensitivity in both the original cohort and the validation cohort. CMV serostatus was the only immune exposure information available for the cohort. In a later analysis, most CMV-associated TCR beta chains were found to appear HLA-restricted, with HLA associations seemingly driven largely by CMV exposure. A later genetic analysis associated a missense DCLRE1C variant with V-gene and J-gene trimming of TCR beta chains, and an independent cohort replicated the association. Because some donors lacked HLA typing at each locus, the association tests relied only on the typed subset. A cluster of highly shared sequence variants was judged likely to be a technical artifact of the sequencing pipeline. In an earlier analysis of approximately 590 of the donors, most TCR beta V segments appeared in productive rearrangements about 87% or about 30% of the time, broadly matching IMGT annotations. A further reported finding was that TCR beta sequences accurately predicted the HLA-A and HLA-B alleles for most subjects in the first cohort. At a false discovery rate of 0.05, a later analysis linked around 17,000 TCR beta sequences to specific HLA alleles.

Reading the germline V gene (reference sequence) gives CDR1 GTSNPN and CDR2 SVGIG. The V and J ends are trimmed by 8 bases and 0 bases, leaving 14 bases between them. The CDR3 starts with the cysteine, ends with the phenylalanine, and has 13 residues. The sequence is cut down to CDR3 DNA, 39 bases in frame from base 1. This clone was detected only once. This clone's antigen is unknown. Qualities for individual bases were not recorded, and no much larger clone is one base off. To prepare the library, the immunoSEQ multiplex PCR assay was applied. For the multiplex PCR, a mixture combining 60 forward primers for TCR Vbeta segments and 13 reverse primers for TCR Jbeta segments was used. The CDR3 region of rearranged TCR beta genes was amplified from genomic DNA by a multiplex PCR assay. The amplified TCR beta libraries were sequenced on the Illumina HiSeq System as 87-base-pair reads. Under the source paper's analysis protocol: A later analysis tallied some 79 million unique TCR beta chains across the 660 or so repertoires, and approximately 12 million of those chains were shared by two or more donors. Raw reads were error-corrected and collapsed into unique sequences by a nearest-neighbor algorithm in which closely related sequences were merged to remove PCR and sequencing errors. CDR3 sequences were aligned to IMGT reference sequences to assign V, D and J gene segments. For a sequence to be retained, at least a six-nucleotide match to both a V gene segment and a J gene segment was required. Rearrangements were classified as productive when the CDR3 lacked stop codons and remained in frame with V and J, and all other rearrangements were classified as non-productive. CDR3 was defined by IMGT convention, running from the second conserved V-encoded cysteine to the conserved J-encoded phenylalanine. In an earlier analysis of approximately 590 of the donors, sequences lacking an unambiguous match to a single V gene segment were excluded. In an earlier analysis of several hundred of the donors, V segments were called functional above 56.7% productive rearrangements and were called segregating when the between-donor standard deviation exceeded 5%. To diagnose cytomegalovirus status from the catalog of TCR beta chain sequences, a statistical classification framework was built. In a later analysis, TCR nucleotide sequences were compared against IMGT/GENE-DB human TR gene sequences so that V and J genes could be assigned. Using the TCRdist pipeline, a later analysis assigned CDR3 sequences along with most-parsimonious VDJ recombination scenarios. In a later analysis, each TCR beta chain was defined by its CDR3 amino acid sequence together with its V-gene family, and reads lacking a unique V-gene family were excluded. A later analysis removed several hundred highly shared, low-generation-probability nucleotide sequences to deal with suspected cross-contamination and a sequencing artifact. In a later analysis, a clonal expansion index for each public chain was calculated from normalized within-repertoire ranks of inferred template counts. A later analysis computed generation probabilities with a VDJ recombination model fitted to out-of-frame rearrangements, and checked the results against IGoR. In a later analysis, hypergeometric tests were used to score TCR-TCR, TCR-HLA and TCR-CMV co-occurrence, with a repertoire-size bias correction applied to TCR pairs. A later analysis estimated false discovery rates by permuting HLA or CMV assignments 20 times. In a later analysis, co-occurring TCRs were grouped using DBSCAN, with TCRdist sequence similarity added in when clustering inside HLA-allele-positive subsets. Co-occurrence clustering excluded repertoires with fewer than 30,000 or more than 120,000 public chains, plus five with anomalous nucleotide sharing. Drawn from immuneACCESS, this table holds only the in-frame rearrangements with V and J called that TCRdb kept. Clones are partly lost; checked studies trace under half to an unresolved V gene and leave the rest unexplained. D and trimming were read from the DNA, whereas the V and J calls and clone size are those reported in that table. For this sample there are some 160,000 clones; around four fifths appear just once. 1.4% of the sample comes from the top ten.

The cohort was made up of hundreds of healthy bone marrow donors. Cohort members were all nominally healthy when sampled, although unrecorded immune exposures were likely present. The donor was CMV seronegative and was included in the group of a few hundred seronegative cohort members. Each donor provided a peripheral blood sample, and peripheral blood mononuclear cells were used for TCR beta sequencing. Genomic DNA was extracted from the blood cell samples with the Qiagen DNeasy Blood Extraction Kit. The sample consisted of PBMCs. Recombination joined TRBV30 with TRBJ2-7, and the D gene may be TRBD2, 6 bases matching. This TCR was recovered from a male donor in good health and CMV-seronegative. The CDR3 sequence is CAVPRGFSYEQYF. DNA sequence: TGTGCCGTACCCCGGGGGTTCTCCTACGAGCAGTACTTC.